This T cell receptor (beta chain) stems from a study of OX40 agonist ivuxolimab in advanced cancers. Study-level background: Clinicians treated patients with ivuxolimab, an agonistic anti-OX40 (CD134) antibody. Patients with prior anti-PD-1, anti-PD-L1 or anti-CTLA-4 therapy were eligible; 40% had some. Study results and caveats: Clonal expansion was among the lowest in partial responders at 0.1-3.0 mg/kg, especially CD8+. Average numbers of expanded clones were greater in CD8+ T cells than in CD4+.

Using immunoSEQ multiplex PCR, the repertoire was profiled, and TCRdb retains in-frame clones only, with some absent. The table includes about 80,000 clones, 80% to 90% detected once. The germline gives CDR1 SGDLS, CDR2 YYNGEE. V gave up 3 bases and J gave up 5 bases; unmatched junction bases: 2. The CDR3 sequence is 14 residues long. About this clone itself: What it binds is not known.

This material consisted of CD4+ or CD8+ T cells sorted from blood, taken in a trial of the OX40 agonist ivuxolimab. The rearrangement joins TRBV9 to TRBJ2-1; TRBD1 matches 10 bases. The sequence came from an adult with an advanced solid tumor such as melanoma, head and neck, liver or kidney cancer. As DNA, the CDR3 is TGTGCCAGCAGCGGGGGACAGGGGAACAATGAGCAGTTCTTC. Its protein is CASSGGQGNNEQFF.